The T cell receptor (beta chain) described here comes from a study of identical twins. Study-wide results and limits: Part of the zero-insertion signal could reflect confounding by invariant MAIT and iNKT cells.

Template switching supplied a universal primer site; unique molecular identifiers were carried on the cDNA. TCRdb passed the 5' RACE reads through MiXCR, listing each CDR3 protein once. Of some 300,000 distinct CDR3 sequences detected, around an eighth appear once; the ten largest clones hold roughly 7%. The sample holds many counts of this clonotype. Antigen: not known. This CDR3 spans 12 amino acids. The V and J ends lost 0 bases and 4 bases respectively, with 3 bases between them. Germline values: CDR1 LGHDT, CDR2 YNNKEL (reference sequence). This sample was also put to use in a study of yellow fever vaccine responses in identical twins.

The genes are TRBV3-1 and TRBJ2-5; D remains unclear. Sequencing input: CD8+ T cells sorted from blood. The TCR sequence derives from a woman younger than 30 in good health. The CDR3 sequence is CASSQERETQYF. The CDR3, as DNA: TGTGCCAGCAGCCAAGAAAGAGAGACCCAGTACTTC.